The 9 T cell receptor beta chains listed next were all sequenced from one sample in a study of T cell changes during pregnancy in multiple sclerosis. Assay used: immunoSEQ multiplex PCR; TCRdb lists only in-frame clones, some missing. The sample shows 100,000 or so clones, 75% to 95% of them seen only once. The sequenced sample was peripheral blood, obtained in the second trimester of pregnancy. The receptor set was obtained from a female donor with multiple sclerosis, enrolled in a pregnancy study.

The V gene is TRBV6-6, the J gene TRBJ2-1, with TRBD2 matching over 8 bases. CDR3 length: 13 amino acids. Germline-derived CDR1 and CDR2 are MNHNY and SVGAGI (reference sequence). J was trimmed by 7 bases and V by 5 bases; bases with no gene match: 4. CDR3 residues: CASSLVAGNEQFF. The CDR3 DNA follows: TGTGCCAGCAGTCTCGTAGCGGGAAATGAGCAGTTCTTC.

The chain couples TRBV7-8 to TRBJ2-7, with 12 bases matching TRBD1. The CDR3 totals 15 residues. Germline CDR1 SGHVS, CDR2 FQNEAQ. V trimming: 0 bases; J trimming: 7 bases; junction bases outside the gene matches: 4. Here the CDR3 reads CASSLAGQGAQEQYF. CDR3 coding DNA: TGTGCCAGCAGCTTAGCGGGACAGGGGGCGCAAGAGCAGTACTTC.

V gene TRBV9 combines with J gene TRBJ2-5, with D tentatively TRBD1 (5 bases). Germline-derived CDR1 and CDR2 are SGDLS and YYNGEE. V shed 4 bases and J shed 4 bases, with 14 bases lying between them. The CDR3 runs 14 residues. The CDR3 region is CASSSGQGGETQYF. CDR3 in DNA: TGTGCCAGCAGCTCGGGTCAGGGTGGAGAGACCCAGTACTTC. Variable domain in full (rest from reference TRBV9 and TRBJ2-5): DSGVTQTPKHLITATGQRVTLRCSPRSGDLSVYWYQQSLDQGLQFLIQYYNGEERAKGNILERFSAQQFPDLHSELNLSSLELGDSALYFCASSSGQGGETQYFGPGTRLLVL.

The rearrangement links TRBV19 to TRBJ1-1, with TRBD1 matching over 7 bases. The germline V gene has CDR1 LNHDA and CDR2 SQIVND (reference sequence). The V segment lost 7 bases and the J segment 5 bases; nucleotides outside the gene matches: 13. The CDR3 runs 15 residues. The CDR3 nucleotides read TGTGCCAGTAAGGATAGGGGGCCGGGTGGAACTGAAGCTTTCTTT. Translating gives CASKDRGPGGTEAFF.

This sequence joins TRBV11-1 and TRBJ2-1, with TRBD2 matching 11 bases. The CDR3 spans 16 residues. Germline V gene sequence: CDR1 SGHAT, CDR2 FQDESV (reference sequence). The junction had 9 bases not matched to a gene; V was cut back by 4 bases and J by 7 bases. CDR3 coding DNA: TGTGCCAGCAGCTCCCGGGGGGCTAGCGGGAGGAATGAGCAGTTCTTC. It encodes CASSSRGASGRNEQFF.

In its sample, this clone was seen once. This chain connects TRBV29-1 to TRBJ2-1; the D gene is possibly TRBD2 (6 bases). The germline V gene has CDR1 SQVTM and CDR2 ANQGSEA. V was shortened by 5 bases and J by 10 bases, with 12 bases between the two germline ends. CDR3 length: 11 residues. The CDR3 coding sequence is TGCAGCGTTTGGGAGGCAGGGGAGCAGTTCTTC. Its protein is CSVWEAGEQFF.

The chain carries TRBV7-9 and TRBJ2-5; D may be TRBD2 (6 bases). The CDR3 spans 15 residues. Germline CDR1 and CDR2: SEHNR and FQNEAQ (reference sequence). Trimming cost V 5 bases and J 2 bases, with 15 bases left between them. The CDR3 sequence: CASSPDSSGQETQYF. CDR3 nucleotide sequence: TGTGCCAGCAGCCCCGATTCGAGCGGGCAAGAGACCCAGTACTTC.

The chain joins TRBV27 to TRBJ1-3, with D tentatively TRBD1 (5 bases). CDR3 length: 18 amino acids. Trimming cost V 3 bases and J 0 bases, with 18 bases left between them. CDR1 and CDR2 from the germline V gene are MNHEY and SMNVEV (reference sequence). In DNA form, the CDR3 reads TGTGCCAGCAGTTTCCTCACCGGGGGGTCAATCTCTGGAAACACCATATATTTT. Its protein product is CASSFLTGGSISGNTIYF.

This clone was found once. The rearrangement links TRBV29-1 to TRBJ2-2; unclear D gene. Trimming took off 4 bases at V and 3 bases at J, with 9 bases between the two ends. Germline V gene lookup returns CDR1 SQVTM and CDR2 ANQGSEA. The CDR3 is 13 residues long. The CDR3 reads CSVGATYTGELFF. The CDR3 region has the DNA TGCAGCGTTGGCGCAACCTACACCGGGGAGCTGTTTTTT.